These 2 T cell receptor beta chains share one sample of origin, sequenced in a study of blood T cells in healthy people across ages. A sample-barcoded 5' primer and a J-beta primer mix were used in a second PCR of roughly 7 to 11 cycles. Using its own MiXCR run on the 5' RACE reads, TCRdb lists one record per CDR3 protein. The data contain approximately 580,000 distinct CDR3 sequences, about 24% of them singletons. The sample was also linked to a second study, of T cells of mothers and their children.

Sequencing was performed on blood. The receptors stem from a boy between 10 and 17 years old in good health.

This clonotype was counted between two and nine times. This chain connects TRBV20-1 to TRBJ2-7; D may be TRBD1 (5 bases). V lost 0 bases to trimming and J lost 5 bases, with 14 bases between them. Germline values: CDR1 DFQATT, CDR2 SNEGSKA (reference sequence). CDR3 length equals 14 residues. CDR3 region: CSARDHGRGHEQYF. CDR3 in DNA: TGCAGTGCTAGAGATCACGGTAGGGGCCACGAGCAGTACTTC.

The chain has TRBV20-1 and TRBJ2-7; D not resolved. There are 12 residues in the CDR3. CDR1 and CDR2 from the germline V gene are DFQATT and SNEGSKA (reference sequence). The V end lost 0 bases, the J end lost 5 bases, and 8 bases lay between the germline ends. The DNA for the CDR3 is TGCAGTGCTAGAGACGGTATAGACGAGCAGTACTTC. This gives the protein CSARDGIDEQYF.